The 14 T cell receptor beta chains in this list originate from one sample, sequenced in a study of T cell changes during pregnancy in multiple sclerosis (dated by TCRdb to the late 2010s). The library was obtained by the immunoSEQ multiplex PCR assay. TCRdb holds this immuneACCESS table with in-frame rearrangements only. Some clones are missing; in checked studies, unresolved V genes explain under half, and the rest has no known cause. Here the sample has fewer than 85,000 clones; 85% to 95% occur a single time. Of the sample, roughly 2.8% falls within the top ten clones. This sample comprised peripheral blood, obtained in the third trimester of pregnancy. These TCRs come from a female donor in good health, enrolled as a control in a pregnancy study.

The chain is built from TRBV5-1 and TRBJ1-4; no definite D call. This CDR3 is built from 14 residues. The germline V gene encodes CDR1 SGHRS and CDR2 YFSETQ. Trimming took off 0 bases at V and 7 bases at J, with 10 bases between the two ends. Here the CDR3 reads CASSLEGGGEKLFF. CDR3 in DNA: TGCGCCAGCAGCTTGGAGGGAGGAGGTGAAAAACTGTTTTTT. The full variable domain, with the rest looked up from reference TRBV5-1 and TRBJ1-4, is KAGVTQTPRYLIKTRGQQVTLSCSPISGHRSVSWYQQTPGQGLQFLFEYFSETQRNKGNFPGRFSGRQFSNSRSEMNVSTLELGDSALYLCASSLEGGGEKLFFGSGTQLSVL.

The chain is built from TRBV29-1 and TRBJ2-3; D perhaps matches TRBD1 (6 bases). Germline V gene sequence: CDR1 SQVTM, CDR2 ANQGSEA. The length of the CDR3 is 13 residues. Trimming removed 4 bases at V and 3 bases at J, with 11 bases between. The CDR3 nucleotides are TGCAGCGTTGGGACAGAATTAACAGATACGCAGTATTTT. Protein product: CSVGTELTDTQYF.

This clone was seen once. The CDR3 region is CASSLVVSGDNIAKNIQYF. CDR3 DNA sequence: TGTGCCAGCAGCTTAGTTGTTAGCGGAGACAACATAGCCAAAAACATTCAGTACTTC. The chain has TRBV11-2 and TRBJ2-4; possible D gene TRBD2, 6 bases. CDR1 and CDR2 from the germline V gene are SGHAT and FQNNGV. The CDR3 spans 19 residues. V was shortened by 1 base and J by 0 bases, with 19 bases between the two germline ends. Full variable domain (missing parts from reference TRBV11-2 and TRBJ2-4): EAGVAQSPRYKIIEKRQSVAFWCNPISGHATLYWYQQILGQGPKLLIQFQNNGVVDDSQLPKDRFSAERLKGVDSTLKIQPAKLEDSAVYLCASSLVVSGDNIAKNIQYFGAGTRLSVL.

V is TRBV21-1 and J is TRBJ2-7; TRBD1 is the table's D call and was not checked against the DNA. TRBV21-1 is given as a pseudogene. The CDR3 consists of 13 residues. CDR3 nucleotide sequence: TGTGCCAGCAGCAGCAACATCCCGTACGAGCAGTACTTC. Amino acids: CASSSNIPYEQYF.

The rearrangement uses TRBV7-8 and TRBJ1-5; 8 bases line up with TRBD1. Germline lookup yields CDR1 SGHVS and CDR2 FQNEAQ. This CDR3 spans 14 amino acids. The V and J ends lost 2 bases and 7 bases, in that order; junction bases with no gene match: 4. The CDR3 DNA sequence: TGTGCCAGCAGCTTACAGGGGGCTGGGCAGCCCCAGCATTTT. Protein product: CASSLQGAGQPQHF.

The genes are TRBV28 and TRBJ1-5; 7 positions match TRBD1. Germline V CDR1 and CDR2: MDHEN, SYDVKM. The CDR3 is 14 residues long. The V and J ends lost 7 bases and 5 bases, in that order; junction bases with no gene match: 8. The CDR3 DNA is TGTGCCAGCACCCCGGGACAGAGAGATCAGCCCCAGCATTTT. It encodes CASTPGQRDQPQHF.

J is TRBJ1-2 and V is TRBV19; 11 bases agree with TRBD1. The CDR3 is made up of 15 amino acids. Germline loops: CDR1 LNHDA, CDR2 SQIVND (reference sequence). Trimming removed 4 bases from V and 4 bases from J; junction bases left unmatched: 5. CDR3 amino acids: CASSTRTGGIYGYTF. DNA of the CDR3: TGTGCCAGTAGTACCAGGACAGGGGGCATCTATGGCTACACCTTC.

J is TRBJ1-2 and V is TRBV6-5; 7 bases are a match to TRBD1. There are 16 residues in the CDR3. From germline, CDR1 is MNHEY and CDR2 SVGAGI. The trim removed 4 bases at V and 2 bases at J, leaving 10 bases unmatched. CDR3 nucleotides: TGTGCCAGCAGTTCGACTCAAACACAGGGGAACTATGGCTACACCTTC. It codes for CASSSTQTQGNYGYTF.

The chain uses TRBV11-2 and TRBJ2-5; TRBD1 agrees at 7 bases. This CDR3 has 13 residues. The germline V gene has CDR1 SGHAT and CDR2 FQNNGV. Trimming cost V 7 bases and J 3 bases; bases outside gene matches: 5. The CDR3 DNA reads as TGTGCCAGCAACCCCACAGGGGAAGAGACCCAGTACTTC. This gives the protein CASNPTGEETQYF.

The CDR3 coding sequence is TGTGCCAGCAGTGCGGCGGGGGGAGAAGCTTTCTTT. Residues: CASSAAGGEAFF. The chain recombines TRBV6-5 with TRBJ1-1; D is possibly TRBD1 (5 bases). CDR1 is MNHEY, CDR2 SVGAGI, per germline. The CDR3 sequence is 12 residues long. Between the trimmed V and J ends, which lost 5 bases and 8 bases, there was a span of 12 bases.

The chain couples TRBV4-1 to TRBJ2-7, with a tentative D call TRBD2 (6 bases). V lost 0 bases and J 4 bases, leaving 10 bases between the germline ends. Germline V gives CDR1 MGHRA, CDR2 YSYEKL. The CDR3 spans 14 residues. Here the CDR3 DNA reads TGCGCCAGCAGCCAAGAACCGGAGGGGTACGAGCAGTACTTC. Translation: CASSQEPEGYEQYF.

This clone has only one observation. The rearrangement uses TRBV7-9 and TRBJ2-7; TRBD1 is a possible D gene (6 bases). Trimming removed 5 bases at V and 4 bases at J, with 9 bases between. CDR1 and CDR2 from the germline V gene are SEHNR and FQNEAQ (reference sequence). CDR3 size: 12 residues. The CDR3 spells CASSQQGYEQYF. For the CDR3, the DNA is TGTGCCAGCAGCCAGCAGGGGTACGAGCAGTACTTC.

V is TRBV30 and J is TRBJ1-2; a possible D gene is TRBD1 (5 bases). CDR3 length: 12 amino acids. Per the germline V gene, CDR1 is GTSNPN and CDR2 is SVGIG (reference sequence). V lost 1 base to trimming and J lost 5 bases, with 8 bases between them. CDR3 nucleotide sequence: TGTGCCTGGAGTGAACAGGCTTATGGCTACACCTTC. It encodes CAWSEQAYGYTF.

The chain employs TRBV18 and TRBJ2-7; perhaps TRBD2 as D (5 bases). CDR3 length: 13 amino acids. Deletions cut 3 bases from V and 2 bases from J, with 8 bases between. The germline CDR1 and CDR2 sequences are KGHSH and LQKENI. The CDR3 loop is CASSPAGAYEQYF. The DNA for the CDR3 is TGTGCCAGCTCACCGGCCGGGGCCTACGAGCAGTACTTC.